This T cell receptor beta chain was captured by sequencing in a study of blood T cells in healthy people across ages (dated by TCRdb to 2013 to 2016). Context from the whole study: Template switching captured roughly one uniquely barcoded TCR beta cDNA molecule per two T cells in model experiments. Using the same blood draw, the study looked at two additional independent replicas of 1 million unique cDNA reads for two donors, one aged 18 to 30 and the other aged 80 or older. The study measured age-related changes in TCR beta repertoire diversity using deep sequencing normalized with unique cDNA molecular identifiers. Donors were grouped into four age groups: young (average 16 years), middle-aged (under 40), aged (approximately 67) and long-lived (just over 80). To avoid experimental bias, donors of different ages were distributed randomly across sequencing lanes.

The full study reports these points: There was a strong correlation between observed TCR beta diversity and the percentage of naive T cells measured by flow cytometry. Observed TCR beta diversity per million T cells fell roughly linearly with age, and a significant reduction was already apparent by age around 36. The CMV infection status of donors was not known, potentially confounding age-related changes in expanded clonotypes. Total diversity estimates from one million sequenced T cells were considered lower bounds and underestimates. Compared with the aged group, the long-lived group had more naive CD4+ T cells, fewer expanded clones and increased TCR diversity, a pattern suggesting age selection. Bulk unsorted PBMC profiling prevented conclusive comparison of naive and antigen-experienced compartments.

The germline V gene specifies SGHRS as CDR1 and YFSETQ as CDR2. From the cysteine through the phenylalanine, the CDR3 covers 13 amino acids. The DNA shown is the 39-base CDR3, in frame from base 1. The library came from 5' RACE. The sample was run on an Illumina HiSeq 2500. A second about 7 to 11 cycle PCR used a sample-barcoded 5' primer and a J-beta primer mix. A template-switch 5' adaptor carrying 12 random nucleotides introduced a unique molecular identifier onto each TCR beta cDNA molecule. Each sample yielded at least 2.5 million CDR3-containing paired-end reads. All of the RNA was converted into first-strand cDNA using the Mint cDNA synthesis kit, with a TRBC-specific oligonucleotide serving as the primer. All cDNA was treated with uracil-DNA glycosylase and then went through a first 18-cycle PCR with the universal primers M1SS and BC2_uni_R. In the authors' own workflow: Each sample was normalized by randomly selecting 1 million high-quality reads, each carrying a distinct molecular identifier. Reads with shared molecular identifiers were discarded instead of being binned into consensus sequences. MiTCR, with a Q25 quality threshold and the strictest error-elimination algorithm, was used for CDR3 identification, clonotype clustering and error correction. A nonparametric unseen species model with Euler transformation was used to estimate lower-bound total TCR beta diversity. TCRdb redid the processing of the public reads, applying fastp at Q25 and MiXCR, and retained in-frame beta chains. Entries that share a CDR3 protein sequence are merged under the most common genes and DNA. For this entry, the V and J calls and clone size follow TCRdb and not the study's own pipeline. For this sample there are hundreds of thousands of distinct CDR3 sequences; 36% appear just once. The ten most abundant clones make up over 10% of the sample.

For this clonotype: Its antigen is still unknown. The germline gene is not matched at one end of the junction; a read error may be the cause.

The approximately 41 donors, aged 6 to 90 years, were systemically healthy Caucasian individuals from Russia. Each donor gave ten milliliters of peripheral blood, collected into EDTA-treated Vacutainer tubes. Ficoll-Paque density-gradient centrifugation was used to isolate PBMCs, with at least 6 million per sample. Trizol reagent was used to extract total RNA from PBMCs, with at least 6 micrograms per sample. Naive CD45RAhigh/CD27high T cell percentages were measured by flow cytometry on a PBMC aliquot from every donor. The chain is encoded by TRBV5-1 joined to TRBJ1-2; 9 nucleotides in the junction match TRBD1. The TCR originated in a man between 18 and 29 years old in good health. Sequencing was done on a sample of blood. The DNA sequence is given as TGCGCCAGCAGACAGGGGGCCGGCTATGGCTACATCTTC. Translated, it gives CASRQGAGYGYIF.